What follows describes a single T cell receptor beta chain. Antigen unknown. The sample is drawn from a study of vaccination and CD4 T cells after COVID-19. Sequencing of cultured CD4+ T cell DNA used the Oncomine TCR Beta short-read assay. TCRdb fed the PCR reads into MiXCR, producing one record per CDR3 protein. The sample records thousands of distinct CDR3 sequences, 58% being singletons. Per the germline V gene, CDR1 is SGHVS and CDR2 is FQNEAQ. Germline trimming cut 1 base from V and 8 bases from J; bases unmatched to any gene: 6. This CDR3 has 14 residues. Described treatment: 10-day PBMC culture with coronavirus spike peptide pools or control peptides (ViraFEST assay). Expansion of antigen-specific T cells with peptide pools by ViraFEST preceded sequencing of TCRs.

This sequence was found in a human donor who had recovered from COVID-19. The specimen was CD4+ T cells from blood, cultured in vitro. The chain joins TRBV7-8 to TRBJ1-2; 8 bases are shared with TRBD1. This CDR3 is CASSLVQGAGGYTF. CDR3 nucleotides: TGTGCCAGCAGCTTAGTCCAGGGGGCGGGGGGCTACACCTTC.